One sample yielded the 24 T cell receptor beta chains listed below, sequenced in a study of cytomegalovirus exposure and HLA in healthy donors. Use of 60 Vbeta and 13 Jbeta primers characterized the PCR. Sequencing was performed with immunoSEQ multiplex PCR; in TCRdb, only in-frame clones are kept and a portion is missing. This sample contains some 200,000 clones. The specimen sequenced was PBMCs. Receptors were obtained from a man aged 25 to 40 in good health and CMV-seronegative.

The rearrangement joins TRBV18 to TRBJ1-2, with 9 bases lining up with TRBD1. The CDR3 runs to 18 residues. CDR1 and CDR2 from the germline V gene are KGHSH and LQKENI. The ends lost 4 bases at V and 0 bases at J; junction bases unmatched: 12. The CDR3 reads CASSRSSPGTGPNYGYTF. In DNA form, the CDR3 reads TGTGCCAGCTCACGAAGTTCCCCCGGGACAGGGCCTAACTATGGCTACACCTTC. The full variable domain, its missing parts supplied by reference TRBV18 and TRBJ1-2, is NAGVMQNPRHLVRRRGQEARLRCSPMKGHSHVYWYRQLPEEGLKFMVYLQKENIIDESGMPKERFSAEFPKEGPSILRIQQVVRGDSAAYFCASSRSSPGTGPNYGYTFGSGTRLTVV.

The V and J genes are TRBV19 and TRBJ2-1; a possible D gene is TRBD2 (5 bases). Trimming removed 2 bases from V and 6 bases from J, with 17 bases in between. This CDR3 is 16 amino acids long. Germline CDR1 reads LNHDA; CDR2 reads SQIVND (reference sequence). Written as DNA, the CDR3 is TGTGCCAGTAGTATACCCAGCGGACCTAAGGGCAATGAGCAGTTCTTC. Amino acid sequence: CASSIPSGPKGNEQFF.

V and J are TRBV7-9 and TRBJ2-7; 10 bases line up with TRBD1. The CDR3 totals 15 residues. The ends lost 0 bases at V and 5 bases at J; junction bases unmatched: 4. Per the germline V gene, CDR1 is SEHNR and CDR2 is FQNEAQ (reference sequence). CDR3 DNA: TGTGCCAGCAGCTTAGCGGGGACAGGGGTCAACGAGCAGTACTTC. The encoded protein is CASSLAGTGVNEQYF.

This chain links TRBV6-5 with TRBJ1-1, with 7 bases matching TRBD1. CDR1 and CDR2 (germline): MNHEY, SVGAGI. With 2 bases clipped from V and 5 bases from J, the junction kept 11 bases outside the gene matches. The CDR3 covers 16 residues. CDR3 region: CASSYRTLTGKTEAFF. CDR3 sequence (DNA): TGTGCCAGCAGTTACCGGACCTTGACAGGGAAAACTGAAGCTTTCTTT.

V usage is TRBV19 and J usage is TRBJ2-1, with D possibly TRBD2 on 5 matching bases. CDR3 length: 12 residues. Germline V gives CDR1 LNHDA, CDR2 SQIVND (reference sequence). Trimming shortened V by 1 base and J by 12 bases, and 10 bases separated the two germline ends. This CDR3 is CASSIGGGPQFF. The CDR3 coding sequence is TGTGCCAGTAGTATAGGAGGAGGTCCGCAGTTCTTC.

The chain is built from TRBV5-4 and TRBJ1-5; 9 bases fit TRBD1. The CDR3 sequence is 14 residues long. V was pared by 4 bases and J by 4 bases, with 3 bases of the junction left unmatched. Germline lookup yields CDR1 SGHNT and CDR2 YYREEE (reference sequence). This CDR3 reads CASSPGQGNQPQHF. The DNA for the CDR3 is TGTGCCAGCAGCCCCGGACAGGGGAATCAGCCCCAGCATTTT.

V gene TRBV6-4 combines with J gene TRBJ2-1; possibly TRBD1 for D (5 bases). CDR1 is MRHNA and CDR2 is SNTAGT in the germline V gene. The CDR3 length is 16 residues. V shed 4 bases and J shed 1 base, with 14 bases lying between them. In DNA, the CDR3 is TGTGCCAGCAGTGGGTCTTCTGGACATTCCTACAATGAGCAGTTCTTC. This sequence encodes CASSGSSGHSYNEQFF.

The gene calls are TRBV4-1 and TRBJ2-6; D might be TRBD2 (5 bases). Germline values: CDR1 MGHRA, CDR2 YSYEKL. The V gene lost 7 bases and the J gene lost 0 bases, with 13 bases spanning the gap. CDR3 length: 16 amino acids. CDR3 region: CASTTPGSSGANVLTF. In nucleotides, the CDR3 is TGCGCCAGCACCACCCCGGGGAGCTCTGGGGCCAACGTCCTGACTTTC.

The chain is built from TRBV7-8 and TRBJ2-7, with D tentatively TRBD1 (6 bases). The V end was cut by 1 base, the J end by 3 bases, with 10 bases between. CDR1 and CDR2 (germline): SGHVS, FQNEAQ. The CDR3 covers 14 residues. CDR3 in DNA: TGTGCCAGCAGCTTAGTACAGGGTAACTACGAGCAGTACTTC. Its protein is CASSLVQGNYEQYF. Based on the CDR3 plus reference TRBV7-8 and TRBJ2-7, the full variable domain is GAGVSQSPRYKVAKRGQDVALRCDPISGHVSLFWYQQALGQGPEFLTYFQNEAQLDKSGLPSDRFFAERPEGSVSTLKIQRTQQEDSAVYLCASSLVQGNYEQYFGPGTRLTVT.

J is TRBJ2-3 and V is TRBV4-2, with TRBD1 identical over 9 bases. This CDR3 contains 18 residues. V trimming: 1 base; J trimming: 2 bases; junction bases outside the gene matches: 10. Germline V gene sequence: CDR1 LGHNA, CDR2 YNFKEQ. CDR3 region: CASSQGRDRDGATDTQYF. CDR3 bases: TGTGCCAGCAGCCAAGGCCGGGACAGGGACGGTGCCACAGATACGCAGTATTTT.

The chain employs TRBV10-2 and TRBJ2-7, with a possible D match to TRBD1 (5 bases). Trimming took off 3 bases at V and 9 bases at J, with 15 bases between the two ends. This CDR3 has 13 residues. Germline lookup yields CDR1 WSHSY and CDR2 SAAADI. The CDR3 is CASSDQGSAWQYF. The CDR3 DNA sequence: TGCGCCAGCAGTGATCAGGGTTCAGCCTGGCAGTACTTC.

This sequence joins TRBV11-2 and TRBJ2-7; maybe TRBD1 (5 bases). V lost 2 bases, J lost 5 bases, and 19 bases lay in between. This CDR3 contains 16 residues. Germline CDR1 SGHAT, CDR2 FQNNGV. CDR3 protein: CASSLYRLGTLDEQYF. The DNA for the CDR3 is TGTGCCAGCAGCTTATACAGGCTGGGAACTCTGGACGAGCAGTACTTC.

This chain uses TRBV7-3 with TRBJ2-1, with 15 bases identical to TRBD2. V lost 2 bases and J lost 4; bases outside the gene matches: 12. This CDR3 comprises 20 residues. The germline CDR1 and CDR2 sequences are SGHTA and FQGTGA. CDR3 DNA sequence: TGTGCCAGCAGCTTATCTAACCCGGGACTAGCGGGAGGATCATACAATGAGCAGTTCTTC. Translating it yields CASSLSNPGLAGGSYNEQFF.

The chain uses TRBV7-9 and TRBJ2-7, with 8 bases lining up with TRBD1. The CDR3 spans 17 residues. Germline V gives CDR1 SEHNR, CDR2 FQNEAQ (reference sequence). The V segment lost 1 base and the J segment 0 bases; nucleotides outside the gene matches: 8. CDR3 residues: CASSLGVAGTGSYEQYF. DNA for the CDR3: TGTGCCAGCAGCTTAGGAGTGGCGGGGACAGGCTCCTACGAGCAGTACTTC. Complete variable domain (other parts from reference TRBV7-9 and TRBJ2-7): DTGVSQNPRHKITKRGQNVTFRCDPISEHNRLYWYRQTLGQGPEFLTYFQNEAQLEKSRLLSDRFSAERPKGSFSTLEIQRTEQGDSAMYLCASSLGVAGTGSYEQYFGPGTRLTVT.

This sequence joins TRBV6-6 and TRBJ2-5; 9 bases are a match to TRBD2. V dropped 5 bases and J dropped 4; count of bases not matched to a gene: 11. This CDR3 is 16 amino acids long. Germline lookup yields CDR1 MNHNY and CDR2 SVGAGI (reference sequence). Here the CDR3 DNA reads TGTGCCAGCAGTACCCCTAGCGGGGTTCCCGTAGAGACCCAGTACTTC. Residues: CASSTPSGVPVETQYF.

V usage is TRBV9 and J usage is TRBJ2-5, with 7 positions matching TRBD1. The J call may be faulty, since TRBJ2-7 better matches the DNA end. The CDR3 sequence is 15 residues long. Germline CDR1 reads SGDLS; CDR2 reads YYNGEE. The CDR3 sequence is CASSVEDRPLYEQYF. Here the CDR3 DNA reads TGTGCCAGCAGCGTAGAGGACAGGCCACTCTACGAGCAGTACTTC.

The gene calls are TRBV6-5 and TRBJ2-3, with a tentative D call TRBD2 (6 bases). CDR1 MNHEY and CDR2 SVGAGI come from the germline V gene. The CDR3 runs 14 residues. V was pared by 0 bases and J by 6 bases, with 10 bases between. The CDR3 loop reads CASSYSKGRDTQYF. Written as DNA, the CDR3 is TGTGCCAGCAGTTACTCTAAGGGGAGGGATACGCAGTATTTT.

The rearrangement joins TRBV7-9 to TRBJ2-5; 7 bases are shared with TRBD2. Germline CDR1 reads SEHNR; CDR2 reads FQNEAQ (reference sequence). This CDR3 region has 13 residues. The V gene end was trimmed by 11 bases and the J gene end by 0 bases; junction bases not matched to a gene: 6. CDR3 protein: CAHRGGDQETQYF. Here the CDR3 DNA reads TGTGCCCATAGGGGAGGGGACCAAGAGACCCAGTACTTC.

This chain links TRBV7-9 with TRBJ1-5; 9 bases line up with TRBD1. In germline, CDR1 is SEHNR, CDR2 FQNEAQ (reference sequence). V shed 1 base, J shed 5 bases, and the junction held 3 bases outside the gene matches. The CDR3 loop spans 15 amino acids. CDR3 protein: CASSLGQGGYQPQHF. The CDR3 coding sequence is TGTGCCAGCAGCTTAGGACAGGGGGGGTATCAGCCCCAGCATTTT.

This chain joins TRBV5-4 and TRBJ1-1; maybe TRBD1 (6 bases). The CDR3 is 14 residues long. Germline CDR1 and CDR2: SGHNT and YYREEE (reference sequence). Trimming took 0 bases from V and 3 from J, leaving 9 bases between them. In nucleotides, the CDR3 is TGTGCCAGCAGCTTGGGACAGGAACACACTGAAGCTTTCTTT. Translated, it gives CASSLGQEHTEAFF. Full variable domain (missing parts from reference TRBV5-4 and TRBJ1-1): ETGVTQSPTHLIKTRGQQVTLRCSSQSGHNTVSWYQQALGQGPQFIFQYYREEENGRGNFPPRFSGLQFPNYSSELNVNALELDDSALYLCASSLGQEHTEAFFGQGTRLTVV.

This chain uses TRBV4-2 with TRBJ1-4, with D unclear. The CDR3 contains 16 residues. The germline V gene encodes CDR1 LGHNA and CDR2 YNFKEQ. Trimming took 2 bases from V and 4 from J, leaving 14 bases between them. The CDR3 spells CASSQYSQASNEKLFF. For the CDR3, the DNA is TGTGCCAGCAGCCAATATAGTCAGGCCAGTAATGAAAAACTGTTTTTT.

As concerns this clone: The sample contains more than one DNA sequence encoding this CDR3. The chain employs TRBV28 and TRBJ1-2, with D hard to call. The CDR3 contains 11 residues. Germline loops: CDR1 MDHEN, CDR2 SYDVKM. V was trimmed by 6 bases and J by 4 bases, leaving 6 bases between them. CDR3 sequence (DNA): TGTGCCAGCAGCGGGTCCTATGGCTACACCTTC. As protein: CASSGSYGYTF.

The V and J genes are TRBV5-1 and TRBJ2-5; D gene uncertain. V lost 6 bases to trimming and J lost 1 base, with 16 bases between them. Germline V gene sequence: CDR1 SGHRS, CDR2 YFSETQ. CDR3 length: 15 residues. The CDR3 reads CASTRYGALQETQYF. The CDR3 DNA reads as TGCGCCAGCACCCGATATGGAGCGCTCCAAGAGACCCAGTACTTC.

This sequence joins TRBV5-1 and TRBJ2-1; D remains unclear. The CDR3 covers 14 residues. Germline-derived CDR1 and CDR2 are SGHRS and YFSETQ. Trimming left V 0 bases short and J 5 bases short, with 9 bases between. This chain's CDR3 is CASSLASFHNEQFF. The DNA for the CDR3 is TGCGCCAGCAGCTTGGCCAGTTTCCACAATGAGCAGTTCTTC.